Shown below are 18 T cell receptor beta chains from a single sample sequenced in a study of blood T cell repertoires in COVID-19. The method was immunoSEQ multiplex PCR; TCRdb's version includes in-frame clones alone and lacks a portion of them. This sample has around 220,000 clones, with about 88% found just once. The specimen sequenced was peripheral blood. All receptors come from a woman aged 35 to 49 who had recovered from COVID-19.

V is TRBV29-1 and J is TRBJ1-2; D unresolved. The CDR3 is 14 residues long. V gave up 1 base and J gave up 4 bases, with 13 bases separating them. Germline V gene data show CDR1 as SQVTM and CDR2 as ANQGSEA. The CDR3 reads CSVEALGEGYGYTF. The CDR3 nucleotides read TGCAGCGTTGAAGCTCTCGGGGAGGGCTATGGCTACACCTTC.

This rearrangement joins TRBV28 to TRBJ1-2; D unclear. V was trimmed by 7 bases and J by 4 bases, leaving 7 bases between them. This CDR3 is built from 11 residues. CDR1 is MDHEN, CDR2 SYDVKM, per germline. CDR3 region: CASTRSYGYTF. The CDR3 DNA sequence: TGTGCCAGCACCCGCAGCTATGGCTACACCTTC.

The V call is TRBV11-2, the J call TRBJ1-2; D call uncertain. CDR1 is SGHAT, CDR2 FQNNGV, per germline. This CDR3 is built from 13 residues. Trimming pared 1 base from V and 3 bases from J, leaving 6 bases between. The CDR3 loop reads CASSLAADYGYTF. DNA for the CDR3: TGTGCCAGCAGCTTAGCGGCGGACTATGGCTACACCTTC.

The chain recombines TRBV14 with TRBJ2-7; D perhaps matches TRBD1 (5 bases). The CDR3 totals 15 residues. CDR1 and CDR2 from the germline V gene are SGHDN and FVKESK. V lost 5 bases and J lost 3, with 17 bases in between. The CDR3 DNA reads as TGTGCCAGCAGCGGGGCTTTGCACGGGTACTACGAGCAGTACTTC. Residues: CASSGALHGYYEQYF.

For this clone: The sample holds other DNA sequences that translate to the same CDR3. The rearrangement links TRBV7-2 to TRBJ2-7; TRBD1 matches 9 bases. The ends lost 0 bases at V and 1 base at J; junction bases unmatched: 1. Germline CDR1 and CDR2: SGHTA and FQGNSA. This CDR3 contains 15 residues. CDR3 DNA: TGTGCCAGCAGCTTAGCGGGGACAGGGTCCTACGAGCAGTACTTC. This encodes CASSLAGTGSYEQYF.

The V and J genes are TRBV7-2 and TRBJ2-3; possibly TRBD2 for D (6 bases). Trimming left V 6 bases short and J 11 bases short, with 18 bases between. This CDR3 region has 13 residues. Germline V gene lookup returns CDR1 SGHTA and CDR2 FQGNSA. The CDR3 DNA follows: TGTGCCAGCAGGCACGGCGGGGTAGCTGAGCAGTATTTT. Translation gives CASRHGGVAEQYF.

J is TRBJ2-5 and V is TRBV7-2, with D possibly being TRBD1 (5 bases). Trimming took 1 base from V and 11 from J, leaving 20 bases between them. Germline lookup yields CDR1 SGHTA and CDR2 FQGNSA. This CDR3 spans 15 amino acids. The CDR3 loop reads CASSLDPGSRRWQYF. The CDR3 nucleotides read TGTGCCAGCAGCTTAGATCCAGGGTCGCGAAGGTGGCAGTACTTC.

The sample holds a few counts of this clone. The gene calls are TRBV28 and TRBJ1-5, with D unresolved. The length of the CDR3 is 12 residues. CDR1 is MDHEN, CDR2 SYDVKM, per germline. Trimming took 6 bases from V and 4 from J, leaving 7 bases between them. CDR3: CASRAGNQPQHF. The CDR3 bases are TGTGCCAGCAGGGCGGGGAATCAGCCCCAGCATTTT.

The rearrangement uses TRBV30 and TRBJ2-7; possibly TRBD1 for D (6 bases). V was clipped by 5 bases and J by 3 bases, with 8 bases between them. Germline V CDR1 and CDR2: GTSNPN, SVGIG (reference sequence). The CDR3 sequence is 11 residues long. The CDR3 region is CAWGQSYEQYF. The CDR3 DNA sequence: TGTGCCTGGGGACAGAGCTACGAGCAGTACTTC.

The V and J genes are TRBV4-2 and TRBJ1-2; D uncertain. The CDR3 runs to 15 residues. Germline V lookup: CDR1 LGHNA, CDR2 YNFKEQ. The ends were cut back, 1 base at V and 2 bases at J, with 11 bases in the middle. The CDR3 sequence: CASSQAPGPNYGYTF. Written as DNA, the CDR3 is TGTGCCAGCAGCCAAGCCCCAGGCCCCAACTATGGCTACACCTTC.

This chain links TRBV4-2 with TRBJ2-2, with D possibly TRBD1 on 5 matching bases. V dropped 5 bases and J dropped 2 bases, with 15 bases sitting between them. The CDR3 consists of 16 residues. Germline V lookup: CDR1 LGHNA, CDR2 YNFKEQ. The CDR3, as DNA: TGTGCCAGCAGCTCATCAGGGCGGCTTAACACCGGGGAGCTGTTTTTT. Translation: CASSSSGRLNTGELFF.

This rearrangement joins TRBV4-3 to TRBJ1-1; 7 positions agree with TRBD1. The CDR3 covers 15 residues. Looked up from germline, CDR1 is LGHNA and CDR2 is YSLEER. J was trimmed by 0 bases and V by 5 bases; bases with no gene match: 6. The CDR3 loop reads CASSFRTGLNTEAFF. The CDR3 region has the DNA TGCGCCAGCAGCTTCCGGACAGGTTTGAACACTGAAGCTTTCTTT.

The chain couples TRBV9 to TRBJ2-6; 8 nucleotides line up with TRBD1. From germline, CDR1 is SGDLS and CDR2 YYNGEE. Trimming took 1 base from V and 0 from J; bases not matched to a gene: 9. This CDR3 has 19 residues. The CDR3 region has the DNA TGTGCCAGCAGCGTAAGGGGGACAGGAGTGCTCTCTGGGGCCAACGTCCTGACTTTC. Protein product: CASSVRGTGVLSGANVLTF.

This clone appeared a single time. The chain employs TRBV9 and TRBJ1-3, with 12 bases lining up with TRBD1. The trim removed 2 bases at V and 6 bases at J, leaving 6 bases unmatched. CDR1 is SGDLS and CDR2 is YYNGEE in the germline V gene. This CDR3 spans 16 amino acids. CDR3 DNA: TGTGCCAGCAGCGTTGGGGGGACAGGGGGCCAAAACACCATATATTTT. This codes for CASSVGGTGGQNTIYF.

The gene calls are TRBV24-1 and TRBJ2-3, with D perhaps matching TRBD1 (6 bases). Germline V gives CDR1 KGHDR, CDR2 SFDVKD. The CDR3 spans 13 residues. The V and J ends lost 11 bases and 2 bases respectively, with 13 bases between them. The CDR3 loop reads CASRRDNTDTQYF. The CDR3 DNA reads as TGTGCCAGCCGCCGGGACAACACAGATACGCAGTATTTT.

This chain connects TRBV19 to TRBJ1-2, with D perhaps TRBD1 (5 bases). Germline CDR1 is LNHDA and CDR2 is SQIVND (reference sequence). The CDR3 spans 13 residues. Trimming stripped 10 bases from V and 4 bases from J, with 16 bases between. The CDR3: CATGGGAGYGYTF. Here the CDR3 DNA reads TGTGCCACCGGCGGAGGGGCGGGCTATGGCTACACCTTC.

The chain joins TRBV13 to TRBJ1-1; TRBD1 matches at 7 bases. This CDR3 is 14 amino acids long. Germline CDR1 reads PRHDT; CDR2 reads FYEKMQ (reference sequence). V shed 5 bases, J shed 1 base, and the junction held 4 bases outside the gene matches. In DNA form, the CDR3 reads TGTGCCAGCAGCATGGACAGGTGGAACACTGAAGCTTTCTTT. This encodes CASSMDRWNTEAFF.

The genes are TRBV2 and TRBJ2-5, with 10 bases that match TRBD1. This CDR3 comprises 19 residues. Germline V gives CDR1 SNHLY, CDR2 FYNNEI. Trimming at V came to 2 bases and at J to 1 base, leaving 13 bases not matched to a gene. This CDR3 is CASSEYQTGTGAAQETQYF. CDR3 DNA: TGTGCCAGCAGTGAATATCAAACGGGGACAGGGGCTGCCCAAGAGACCCAGTACTTC.